One and the same sample provided the 10 T cell receptor beta chains below, sequenced in a study of blood T cell repertoires in COVID-19. This table comes from immunoSEQ multiplex PCR, and its TCRdb copy is limited to in-frame clones, with some not included. Of 280,000 or so clones listed, roughly 90% are singletons. Sequencing was carried out using peripheral blood. The receptors derive from an older woman with acute or convalescent COVID-19.

This clone was observed once. At one of its ends the junction is not consistent with the germline gene, which may arise from a read error. This sequence joins TRBV27 and TRBJ2-6; 7 bases map to TRBD1. The germline V gene encodes CDR1 MNHEY and CDR2 SMNVEV (reference sequence). This CDR3 is 15 amino acids long. CDR3 in amino acids: CASNLSQGLSNVLTF. As DNA, the CDR3 is TGTGCCAGCAATTTATCACAGGGGCTGTCCAACGTCCTGACTTTC.

This rearrangement joins TRBV6-2 or TRBV6-3 to TRBJ2-6; perhaps TRBD1 as D (5 bases). The CDR3 consists of 15 residues. The V and J ends lost 0 bases and 2 bases respectively, with 5 bases between them. Per germline, CDR1 MNHEY and CDR2 SVGEGT. Written as DNA, the CDR3 is TGTGCCAGCAGTTACTCGACAGCTGGGGCCAACGTCCTGACTTTC. It codes for CASSYSTAGANVLTF.

J is TRBJ1-5 and V is TRBV6-5; D gene ambiguous. Per germline, CDR1 MNHEY and CDR2 SVGAGI. The CDR3 totals 13 residues. Trimming cost V 2 bases and J 5 bases, with 7 bases left between them. CDR3 protein: CASSYAGDQPQHF. CDR3 in DNA: TGTGCCAGCAGTTACGCCGGGGATCAGCCCCAGCATTTT.

The chain is built from TRBV2 and TRBJ2-3; D is uncertain. CDR1 and CDR2 from the germline V gene are SNHLY and FYNNEI. V was pared by 3 bases and J by 0 bases, with 10 bases between. This CDR3 is 15 amino acids long. CDR3 in DNA: TGTGCCAGCAGTGAGTGGGCAACTAGCACAGATACGCAGTATTTT. The encoded protein is CASSEWATSTDTQYF. The variable domain in full, with the rest retrieved from reference TRBV2 and TRBJ2-3, is EPEVTQTPSHQVTQMGQEVILRCVPISNHLYFYWYRQILGQKVEFLVSFYNNEISEKSEIFDDQFSVERPDGSNFTLKIRSTKLEDSAMYFCASSEWATSTDTQYFGPGTRLTVL.

The rearrangement uses TRBV7-8 and TRBJ2-7; D is possibly TRBD2 (7 bases). Per the germline V gene, CDR1 is SGHVS and CDR2 is FQNEAQ. The CDR3 is 15 amino acids. Trimming took off 0 bases at V and 2 bases at J, with 11 bases between the two ends. The CDR3 DNA is TGTGCCAGCAGCTTAGCTGCGCGGGGGCCCTACGAGCAGTACTTC. This sequence encodes CASSLAARGPYEQYF.

The gene calls are TRBV19 and TRBJ1-2; TRBD1 is a possible D gene (6 bases). CDR3 length: 15 amino acids. V lost 0 bases and J 3 bases, leaving 11 bases between the germline ends. Germline CDR1 and CDR2: LNHDA and SQIVND (reference sequence). The CDR3 DNA reads TGTGCCAGTAGTATAGACGCAGGGGCGGACTATGGCTACACCTTC. This gives the protein CASSIDAGADYGYTF.

The chain employs TRBV9 and TRBJ1-3; 10 bases match TRBD1. Germline-derived CDR1 and CDR2 are SGDLS and YYNGEE. This CDR3 spans 16 amino acids. Trimming took 3 bases from V and 0 from J; bases not matched to a gene: 3. CDR3 sequence: CASSAGTGVSGNTIYF. The DNA of the CDR3 is TGTGCCAGCAGCGCCGGGACAGGGGTCTCTGGAAACACCATATATTTT. The full variable domain, its missing parts supplied by reference TRBV9 and TRBJ1-3, is DSGVTQTPKHLITATGQRVTLRCSPRSGDLSVYWYQQSLDQGLQFLIQYYNGEERAKGNILERFSAQQFPDLHSELNLSSLELGDSALYFCASSAGTGVSGNTIYFGEGSWLTVV.

This rearrangement joins TRBV3-1 (or the pseudogene TRBV3-2) to TRBJ2-7, with 12 bases lining up with TRBD2. Per the germline V gene, CDR1 is LGHDT and CDR2 is YNNKEL (reference sequence). The trim removed 4 bases at V and 2 bases at J, leaving 3 bases unmatched. The CDR3 extends over 15 amino acids. The CDR3 region is CASSRTSGRPYEQYF. CDR3 bases: TGTGCCAGCAGCCGTACTAGCGGGAGGCCCTACGAGCAGTACTTC.

The genes are TRBV6-4 and TRBJ2-7, with TRBD1 as a possible D gene (5 bases). With 6 bases removed from V and 0 bases from J, the gap between germline ends came to 9 bases. The CDR3 runs to 13 residues. From germline, CDR1 is MRHNA and CDR2 SNTAGT. The CDR3 DNA reads as TGTGCCAGCAGGGGGCTATACTCCTACGAGCAGTACTTC. It codes for CASRGLYSYEQYF.

The rearrangement joins TRBV27 to TRBJ2-7; perhaps TRBD1 as D (6 bases). There are 16 residues in the CDR3. Per the germline V gene, CDR1 is MNHEY and CDR2 is SMNVEV (reference sequence). V dropped 3 bases and J dropped 2 bases, with 17 bases sitting between them. In DNA form, the CDR3 reads TGTGCCAGCAGTTTGGGAAAACCGGGACATGCCTACGAGCAGTACTTC. This gives the protein CASSLGKPGHAYEQYF.